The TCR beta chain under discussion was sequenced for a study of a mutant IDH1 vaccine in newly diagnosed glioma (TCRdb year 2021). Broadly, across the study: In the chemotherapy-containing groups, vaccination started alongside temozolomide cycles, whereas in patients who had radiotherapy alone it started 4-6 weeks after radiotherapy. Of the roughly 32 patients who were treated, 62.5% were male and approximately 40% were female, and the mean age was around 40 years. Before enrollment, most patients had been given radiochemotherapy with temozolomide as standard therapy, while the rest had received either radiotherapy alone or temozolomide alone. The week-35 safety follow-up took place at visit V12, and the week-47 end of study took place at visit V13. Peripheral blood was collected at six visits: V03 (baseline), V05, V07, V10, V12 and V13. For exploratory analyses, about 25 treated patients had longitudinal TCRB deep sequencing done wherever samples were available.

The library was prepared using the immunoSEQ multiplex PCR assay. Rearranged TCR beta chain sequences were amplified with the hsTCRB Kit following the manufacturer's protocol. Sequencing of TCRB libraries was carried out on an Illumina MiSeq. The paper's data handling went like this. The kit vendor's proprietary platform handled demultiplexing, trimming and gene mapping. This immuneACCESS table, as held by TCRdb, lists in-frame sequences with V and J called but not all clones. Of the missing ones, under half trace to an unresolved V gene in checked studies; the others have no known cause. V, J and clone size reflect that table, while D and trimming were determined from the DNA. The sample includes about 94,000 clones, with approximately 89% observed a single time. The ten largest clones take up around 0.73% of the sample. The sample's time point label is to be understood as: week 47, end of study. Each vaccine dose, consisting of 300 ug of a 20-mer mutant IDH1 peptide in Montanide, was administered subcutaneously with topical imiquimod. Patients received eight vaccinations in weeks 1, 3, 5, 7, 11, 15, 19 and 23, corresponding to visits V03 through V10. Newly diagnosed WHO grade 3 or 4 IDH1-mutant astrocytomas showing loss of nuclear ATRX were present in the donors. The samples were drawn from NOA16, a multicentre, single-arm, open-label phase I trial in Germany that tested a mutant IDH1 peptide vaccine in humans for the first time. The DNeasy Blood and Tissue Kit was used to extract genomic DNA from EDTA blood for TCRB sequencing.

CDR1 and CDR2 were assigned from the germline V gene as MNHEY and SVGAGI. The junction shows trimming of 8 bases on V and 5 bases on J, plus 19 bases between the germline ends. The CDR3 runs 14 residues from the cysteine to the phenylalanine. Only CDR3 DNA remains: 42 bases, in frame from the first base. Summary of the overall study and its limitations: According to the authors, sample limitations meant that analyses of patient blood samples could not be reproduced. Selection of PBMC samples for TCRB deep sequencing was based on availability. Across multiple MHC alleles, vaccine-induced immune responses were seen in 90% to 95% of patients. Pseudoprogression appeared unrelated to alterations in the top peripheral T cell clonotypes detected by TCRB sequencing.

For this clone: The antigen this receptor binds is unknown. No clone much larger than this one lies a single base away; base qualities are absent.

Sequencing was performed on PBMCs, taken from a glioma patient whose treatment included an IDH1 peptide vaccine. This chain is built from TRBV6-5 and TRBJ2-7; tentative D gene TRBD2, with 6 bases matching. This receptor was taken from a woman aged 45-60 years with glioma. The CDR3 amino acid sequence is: CASRKAGLPHEQYF. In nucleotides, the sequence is TGTGCCAGCCGAAAGGCTGGACTACCCCACGAGCAGTACTTC.